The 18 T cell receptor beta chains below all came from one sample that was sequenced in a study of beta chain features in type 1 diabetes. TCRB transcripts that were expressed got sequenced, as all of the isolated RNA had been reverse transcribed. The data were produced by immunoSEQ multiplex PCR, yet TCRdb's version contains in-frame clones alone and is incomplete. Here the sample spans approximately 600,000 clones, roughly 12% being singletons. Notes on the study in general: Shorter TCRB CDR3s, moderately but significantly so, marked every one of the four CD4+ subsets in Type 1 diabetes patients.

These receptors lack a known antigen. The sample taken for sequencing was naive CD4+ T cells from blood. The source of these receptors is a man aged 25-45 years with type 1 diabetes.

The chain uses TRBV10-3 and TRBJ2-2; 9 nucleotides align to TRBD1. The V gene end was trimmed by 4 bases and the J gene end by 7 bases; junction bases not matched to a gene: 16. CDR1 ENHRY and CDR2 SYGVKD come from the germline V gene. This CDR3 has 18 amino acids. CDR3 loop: CAISASYSGTGKHGELFF. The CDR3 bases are TGTGCCATCAGTGCGTCTTACTCCGGGACAGGGAAACACGGGGAGCTGTTTTTT.

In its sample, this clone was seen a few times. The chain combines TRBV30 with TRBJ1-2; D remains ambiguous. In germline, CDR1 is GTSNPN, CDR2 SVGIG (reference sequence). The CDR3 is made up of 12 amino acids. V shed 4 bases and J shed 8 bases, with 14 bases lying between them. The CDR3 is CAWTPPGWGYTF. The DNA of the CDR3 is TGTGCCTGGACCCCGCCGGGGTGGGGCTACACCTTC.

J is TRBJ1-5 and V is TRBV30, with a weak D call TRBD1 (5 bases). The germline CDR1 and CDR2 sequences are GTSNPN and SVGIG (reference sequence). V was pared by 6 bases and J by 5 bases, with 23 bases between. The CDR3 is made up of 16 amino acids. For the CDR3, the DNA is TGTGCCTGCTCCTGGGGGAGCAGGGCGGTCGATCAGCCCCAGCATTTT. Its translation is CACSWGSRAVDQPQHF.

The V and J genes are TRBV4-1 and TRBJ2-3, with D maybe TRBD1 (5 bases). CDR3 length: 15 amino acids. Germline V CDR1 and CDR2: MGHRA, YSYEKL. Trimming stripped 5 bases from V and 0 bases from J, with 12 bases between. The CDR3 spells CASSSTVSSTDTQYF. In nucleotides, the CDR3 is TGCGCCAGCAGCTCGACAGTTTCTAGCACAGATACGCAGTATTTT.

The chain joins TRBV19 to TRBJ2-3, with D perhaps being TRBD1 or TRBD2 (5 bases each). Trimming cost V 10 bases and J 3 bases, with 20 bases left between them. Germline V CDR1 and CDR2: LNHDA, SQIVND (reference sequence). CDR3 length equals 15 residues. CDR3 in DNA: TGTGCCACTCAACCCGGGGACGGACGGACAGATACGCAGTATTTT. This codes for CATQPGDGRTDTQYF.

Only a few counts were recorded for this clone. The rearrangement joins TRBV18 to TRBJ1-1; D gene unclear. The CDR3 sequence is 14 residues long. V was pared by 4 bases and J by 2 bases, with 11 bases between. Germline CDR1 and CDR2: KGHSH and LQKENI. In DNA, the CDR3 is TGTGCCAGCTCACTAGAGGTAGGAAACACTGAAGCTTTCTTT. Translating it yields CASSLEVGNTEAFF.

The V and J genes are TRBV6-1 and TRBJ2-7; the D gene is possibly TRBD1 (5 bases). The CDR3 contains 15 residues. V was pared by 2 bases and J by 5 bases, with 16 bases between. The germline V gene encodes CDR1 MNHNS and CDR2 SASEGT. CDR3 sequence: CASSERTPGWDEQYF. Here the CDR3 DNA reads TGTGCCAGCAGTGAAAGGACACCCGGTTGGGACGAGCAGTACTTC.

The chain's CDR3 is CSVEGQAEQYF. The CDR3 DNA sequence: TGCAGCGTTGAGGGGCAGGCCGAGCAGTACTTC. The chain joins TRBV29-1 to TRBJ2-7; a weak D match, TRBD1 (5 bases). Germline V lookup: CDR1 SQVTM, CDR2 ANQGSEA. The CDR3 loop spans 11 amino acids. Trimming took 3 bases from V and 6 from J, leaving 9 bases between them.

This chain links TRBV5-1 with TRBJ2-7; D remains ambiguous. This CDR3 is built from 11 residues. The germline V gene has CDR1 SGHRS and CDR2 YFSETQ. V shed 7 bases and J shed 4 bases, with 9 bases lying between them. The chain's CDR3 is CASRLGYEQYF. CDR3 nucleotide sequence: TGCGCCAGCCGACTGGGTTACGAGCAGTACTTC.

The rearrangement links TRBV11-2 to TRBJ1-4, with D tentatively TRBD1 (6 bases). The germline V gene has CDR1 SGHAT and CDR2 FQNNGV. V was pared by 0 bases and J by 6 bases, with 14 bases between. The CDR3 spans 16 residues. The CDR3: CASSLDRARGDEKLFF. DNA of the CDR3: TGTGCCAGCAGCTTAGATCGAGCGAGGGGGGATGAAAAACTGTTTTTT.

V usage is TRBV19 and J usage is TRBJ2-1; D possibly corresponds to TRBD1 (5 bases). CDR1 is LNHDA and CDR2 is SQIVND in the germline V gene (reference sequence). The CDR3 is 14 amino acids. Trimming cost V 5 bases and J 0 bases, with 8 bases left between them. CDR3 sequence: CASSLGVSYNEQFF. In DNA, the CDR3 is TGTGCCAGTAGTCTAGGGGTCTCCTACAATGAGCAGTTCTTC.

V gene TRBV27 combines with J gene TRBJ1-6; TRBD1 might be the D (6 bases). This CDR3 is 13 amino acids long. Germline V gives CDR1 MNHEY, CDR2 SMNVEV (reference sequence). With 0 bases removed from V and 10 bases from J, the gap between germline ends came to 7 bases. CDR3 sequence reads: CASSLSRGSPLHF. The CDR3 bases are TGTGCCAGCAGTTTATCCAGGGGATCACCCCTCCACTTT.

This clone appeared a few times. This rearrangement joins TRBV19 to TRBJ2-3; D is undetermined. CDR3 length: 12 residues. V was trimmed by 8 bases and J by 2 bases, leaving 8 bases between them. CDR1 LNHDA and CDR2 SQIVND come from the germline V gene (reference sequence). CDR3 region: CASRDTTDTQYF. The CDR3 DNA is TGTGCCAGTCGAGACACCACAGATACGCAGTATTTT.

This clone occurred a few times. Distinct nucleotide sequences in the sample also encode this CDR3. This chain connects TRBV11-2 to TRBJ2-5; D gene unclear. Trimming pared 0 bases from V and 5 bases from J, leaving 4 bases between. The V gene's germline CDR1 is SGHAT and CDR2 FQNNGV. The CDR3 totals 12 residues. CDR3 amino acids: CASSLEGETQYF. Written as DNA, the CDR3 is TGTGCCAGCAGCTTAGAGGGGGAGACCCAGTACTTC.

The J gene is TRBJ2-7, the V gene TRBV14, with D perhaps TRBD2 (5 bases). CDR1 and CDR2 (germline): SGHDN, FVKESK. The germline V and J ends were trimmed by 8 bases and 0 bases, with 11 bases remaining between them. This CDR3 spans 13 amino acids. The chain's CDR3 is CASGAASSYEQYF. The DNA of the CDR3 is TGTGCCAGCGGAGCGGCGAGCTCCTACGAGCAGTACTTC.

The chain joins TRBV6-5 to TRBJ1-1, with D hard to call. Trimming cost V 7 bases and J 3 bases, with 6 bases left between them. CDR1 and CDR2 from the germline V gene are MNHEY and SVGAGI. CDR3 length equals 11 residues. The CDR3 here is CASTQYTEAFF. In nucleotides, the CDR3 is TGTGCCAGCACCCAGTACACTGAAGCTTTCTTT.

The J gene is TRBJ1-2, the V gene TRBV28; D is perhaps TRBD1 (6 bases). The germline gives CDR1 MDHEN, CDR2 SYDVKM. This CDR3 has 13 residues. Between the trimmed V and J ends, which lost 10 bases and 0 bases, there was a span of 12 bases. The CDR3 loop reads CAMSGAANYGYTF. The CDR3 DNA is TGTGCCATGTCAGGGGCGGCTAACTATGGCTACACCTTC.

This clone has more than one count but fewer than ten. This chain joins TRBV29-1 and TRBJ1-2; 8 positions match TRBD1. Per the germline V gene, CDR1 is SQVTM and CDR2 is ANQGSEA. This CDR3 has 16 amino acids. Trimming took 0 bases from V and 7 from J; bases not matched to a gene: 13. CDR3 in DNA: TGCAGCGTTGAAGAAGGACAGGGTAGCATTATTCTTGGCTACACCTTC. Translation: CSVEEGQGSIILGYTF.